What follows is one T cell receptor beta chain and its context. Antigen specificity is unknown. The V end was cut by 2 bases, the J end by 5 bases, with 13 bases between. There are 15 residues in the CDR3. The germline V gene has CDR1 KGHDR and CDR2 SFDVKD. The entry originates in a study of regulatory T cells in long-lasting Graves disease. Study observations and caveats: Having few samples may have compromised the accuracy.

iRepertoire HTBI primers and Arm-PCR of CDR3 regions built TCR beta libraries. TCRdb processed the multiplex PCR reads anew with MiXCR; each CDR3 protein has one entry. This repertoire shows hundreds of thousands of distinct CDR3 sequences, around 13% found once; its top ten account for 8% to 10%. Time point specified: newly diagnosed GD, antithyroid drugs for less than 3 months. The TCR library used RNA extracted from PBMCs. The same data also went into a second study, on T cells in Graves' hyperthyroidism and ophthalmopathy.

Specimen: peripheral blood mononuclear cells (PBMCs), collected at new diagnosis, from a patient treated with antithyroid drugs. The rearrangement joins TRBV24-1 to TRBJ2-3; perhaps TRBD1 as D (6 bases). The receptor was isolated from a woman in her twenties or thirties with Graves disease. CDR3 loop: CATSDYRGRGDTQYF. Here the CDR3 DNA reads TGTGCCACCAGTGATTATCGTGGCAGGGGAGATACGCAGTATTTT.